Presented here are 15 T cell receptor beta chains from one specimen sequenced in a study of cytomegalovirus exposure and HLA in healthy donors. The primer mix had 60 Vbeta and 13 Jbeta primers. Data came from immunoSEQ multiplex PCR; TCRdb stores just in-frame clones and leaves some out. This repertoire shows some 120,000 clones, 80% found once; its top ten account for 2.5%. The source material was PBMCs. Receptor source: a man aged 25-45 years in good health and CMV-seronegative.

The chain employs TRBV2 and TRBJ2-7, with 12 bases matching TRBD1. This CDR3 has 14 residues. Germline-derived CDR1 and CDR2 are SNHLY and FYNNEI. Trimming at V came to 7 bases and at J to 7 bases, leaving 8 bases not matched to a gene. CDR3 nucleotide sequence: TGTGCCAGCAATTGGGGACAGGGGGCAGGAGAGCAGTACTTC. Protein sequence: CASNWGQGAGEQYF. Complete variable domain (other parts from reference TRBV2 and TRBJ2-7): EPEVTQTPSHQVTQMGQEVILRCVPISNHLYFYWYRQILGQKVEFLVSFYNNEISEKSEIFDDQFSVERPDGSNFTLKIRSTKLEDSAMYFCASNWGQGAGEQYFGPGTRLTVT.

The rearrangement links TRBV14 to TRBJ2-5, with a tentative D call TRBD1 (7 bases). Deletions cut 4 bases from V and 5 bases from J, with 20 bases between. CDR3 length: 16 amino acids. Per germline, CDR1 SGHDN and CDR2 FVKESK. The CDR3 region has the DNA TGTGCCAGCAGCCCAATAAAAGGACCAGGGGGGGAGACCCAGTACTTC. Translating gives CASSPIKGPGGETQYF. The full variable domain, in which reference TRBV14 and TRBJ2-5 provide the parts outside the CDR3, is EAGVTQFPSHSVIEKGQTVTLRCDPISGHDNLYWYRRVMGKEIKFLLHFVKESKQDESGMPNNRFLAERTGGTYSTLKVQPAELEDSGVYFCASSPIKGPGGETQYFGPGTRLLVL.

The sample holds one count of this clone. The V call is TRBV19, the J call TRBJ2-6; the D gene is possibly TRBD1 (5 bases). Germline V lookup: CDR1 LNHDA, CDR2 SQIVND (reference sequence). The CDR3 has 18 residues. V lost 5 bases, J lost 0 bases, and 17 bases lay in between. The DNA for the CDR3 is TGTGCCAGTAGTGACCCCCGTGGGGCCAGCTCTGGGGCCAACGTCCTGACTTTC. Protein: CASSDPRGASSGANVLTF.

The chain combines TRBV9 with TRBJ2-1; 10 bases align to TRBD1. The CDR3 is 16 residues long. V was pared by 4 bases and J by 8 bases, with 12 bases of the junction left unmatched. The V gene's germline CDR1 is SGDLS and CDR2 YYNGEE. Here the CDR3 reads CASSTAGQGILHEQFF. CDR3 in DNA: TGTGCCAGCAGCACCGCGGGACAGGGGATTCTCCATGAGCAGTTCTTC.

The rearrangement joins TRBV7-2 to TRBJ1-1; 8 nucleotides line up with TRBD1. Germline V CDR1 and CDR2: SGHTA, FQGNSA. The CDR3 runs to 15 residues. J gave up 5 bases and V 2 bases, and 7 bases lay outside the gene matches. As DNA, the CDR3 is TGTGCCAGCAGCTTATGGACAGGGAGGGAGACTGAAGCTTTCTTT. Protein sequence: CASSLWTGRETEAFF.

The CDR3 is CASSSTGGNDQPQHF. The CDR3 DNA sequence: TGTGCCAGCTCGTCGACGGGGGGTAACGATCAGCCCCAGCATTTT. This rearrangement joins TRBV18 to TRBJ1-5; D is possibly TRBD1 (5 bases). The CDR3 is made up of 15 amino acids. From germline, CDR1 is KGHSH and CDR2 LQKENI. The V end lost 6 bases, the J end lost 5 bases, and 17 bases lay between the germline ends.

This rearrangement joins TRBV18 to TRBJ2-7; D is uncertain. From germline, CDR1 is KGHSH and CDR2 LQKENI. The CDR3 totals 14 residues. Trimming took off 5 bases at V and 2 bases at J, with 13 bases between the two ends. CDR3 in amino acids: CASSSRQATYEQYF. The CDR3 DNA sequence: TGTGCCAGCTCATCCCGCCAGGCCACCTACGAGCAGTACTTC.

V is TRBV19 and J is TRBJ2-7; D perhaps matches TRBD2 (5 bases). The CDR3 sequence is 15 residues long. Germline V gene lookup returns CDR1 LNHDA and CDR2 SQIVND (reference sequence). Trimming left V 5 bases short and J 0 bases short, with 14 bases between. The CDR3 loop is CASSYAAGVSYEQYF. CDR3 coding DNA: TGTGCCAGTAGTTACGCCGCGGGCGTCTCCTACGAGCAGTACTTC.

The chain uses TRBV29-1 and TRBJ1-2, with D unresolved. The CDR3 sequence is 12 residues long. Germline assignment: CDR1 SQVTM and CDR2 ANQGSEA. V was shortened by 1 base and J by 4 bases, with 7 bases between the two germline ends. The CDR3 DNA reads as TGCAGCGTTGAAGCGGGGTCCTATGGCTACACCTTC. Translating gives CSVEAGSYGYTF.

This sequence joins TRBV5-4 and TRBJ1-1; 9 bases fit TRBD1. The CDR3 extends over 15 amino acids. V dropped 1 base and J dropped 2; count of bases not matched to a gene: 3. Germline V gene data show CDR1 as SGHNT and CDR2 as YYREEE (reference sequence). CDR3 sequence reads: CASSLPQGANTEAFF. The CDR3 DNA reads TGTGCCAGCAGCTTGCCACAGGGGGCAAACACTGAAGCTTTCTTT. Supplemented by reference TRBV5-4 and TRBJ1-1, the full variable domain reads ETGVTQSPTHLIKTRGQQVTLRCSSQSGHNTVSWYQQALGQGPQFIFQYYREEENGRGNFPPRFSGLQFPNYSSELNVNALELDDSALYLCASSLPQGANTEAFFGQGTRLTVV.

The V gene is TRBV10-1, the J gene TRBJ2-3; TRBD1 aligns across 9 bases. Germline V gene data show CDR1 as WNHNN and CDR2 as SYGVQD (reference sequence). The V segment lost 6 bases and the J segment 4 bases; nucleotides outside the gene matches: 8. This CDR3 spans 15 amino acids. This CDR3 reads CASSGTGKWPDTQYF. The CDR3 nucleotides read TGCGCCAGCAGCGGGACAGGGAAATGGCCAGATACGCAGTATTTT.

The rearrangement joins TRBV28 to TRBJ2-2, with 7 bases aligning to TRBD1. This CDR3 has 13 amino acids. Germline-derived CDR1 and CDR2 are MDHEN and SYDVKM. Trimming took 10 bases from V and 8 from J; bases not matched to a gene: 10. As DNA, the CDR3 is TGTGCCACCCGGGACAGCTCTCGGGGGGAGCTGTTTTTT. It translates to CATRDSSRGELFF.

This chain joins TRBV19 and TRBJ2-7; no firm D call. This CDR3 is built from 13 residues. Trimming pared 1 base from V and 3 bases from J, leaving 7 bases between. Germline CDR1 reads LNHDA; CDR2 reads SQIVND (reference sequence). Here the CDR3 reads CASSIGSFYEQYF. CDR3 nucleotide sequence: TGTGCCAGTAGTATAGGTTCTTTCTACGAGCAGTACTTC.

This clone was counted once. V is TRBV7-2 and J is TRBJ1-5; possible D gene TRBD1, 5 bases. Germline V gene sequence: CDR1 SGHTA, CDR2 FQGNSA. There are 14 residues in the CDR3. Trimming took off 6 bases at V and 0 bases at J, with 9 bases between the two ends. CDR3 coding DNA: TGTGCCAGCAGTGGACACCATAGCAATCAGCCCCAGCATTTT. Amino acids: CASSGHHSNQPQHF.

This clone appeared a single time. The chain is built from TRBV30 and TRBJ2-5; maybe TRBD2 (5 bases). Germline loops: CDR1 GTSNPN, CDR2 SVGIG (reference sequence). V dropped 2 bases and J dropped 7 bases, with 14 bases sitting between them. The CDR3 is 13 amino acids. The CDR3 nucleotides read TGTGCCTGGAGTTCGGCCCTTCGGGGGACCCAGTACTTC. Its protein product is CAWSSALRGTQYF.